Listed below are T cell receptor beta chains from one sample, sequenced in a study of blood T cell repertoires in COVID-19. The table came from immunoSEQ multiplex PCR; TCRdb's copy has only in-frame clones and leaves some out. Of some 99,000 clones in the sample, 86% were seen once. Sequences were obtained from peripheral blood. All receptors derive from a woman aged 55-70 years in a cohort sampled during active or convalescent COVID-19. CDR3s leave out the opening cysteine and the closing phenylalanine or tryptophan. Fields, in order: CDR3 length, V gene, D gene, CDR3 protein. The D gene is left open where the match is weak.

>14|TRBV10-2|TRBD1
ASGWGQGISKNIQY
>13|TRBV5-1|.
ASRPAGHLADTQY
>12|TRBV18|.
ASSAGGGNQPQH
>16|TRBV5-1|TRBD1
ASSLVGTGNLANYGYT
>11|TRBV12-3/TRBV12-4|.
ASSFGRATEAF
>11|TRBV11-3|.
ASSLGGRHGYT
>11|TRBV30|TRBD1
AWSSTGGTEAF
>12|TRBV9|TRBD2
ASGGLAGVYEQF
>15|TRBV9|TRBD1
ASSVAPRQGAGNTIY
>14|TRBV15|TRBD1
ATSRDRGPREYGYT
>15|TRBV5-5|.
ASSLGAGTLANYGYT